This T cell receptor (beta chain) was profiled in a study of blood T cell repertoires in COVID-19. Study-level information: The samples span acute and convalescent COVID-19 from the United States, Italy and Spain.

Original processing notes: Amplifying reference gene primers gave estimates of nucleated cell counts. Assay: immunoSEQ multiplex PCR; the TCRdb copy retains only in-frame clones and omits some. Clonal size and the V and J genes are those of that table, whereas D and trimming came from the DNA. Of around 50,000 clones detected, 87% appear once; the ten largest clones hold approximately 20%. Germline values: CDR1 KGHSH, CDR2 LQKENI. The CDR3 covers 15 residues. Germline trimming cut 2 bases from V and 4 bases from J; bases unmatched to any gene: 7. One Seattle source followed patients from active infection through their disease course.

The rearrangement joins TRBV18 to TRBJ1-2; 7 bases match TRBD1. The sequenced sample was peripheral blood. The sequence derives from a woman older than 75 with COVID-19, enrolled during active disease. The CDR3 bases are TGTGCCAGCTCACCATCGGGACAGAACTTCTATGGCTACACCTTC. Translating gives CASSPSGQNFYGYTF.